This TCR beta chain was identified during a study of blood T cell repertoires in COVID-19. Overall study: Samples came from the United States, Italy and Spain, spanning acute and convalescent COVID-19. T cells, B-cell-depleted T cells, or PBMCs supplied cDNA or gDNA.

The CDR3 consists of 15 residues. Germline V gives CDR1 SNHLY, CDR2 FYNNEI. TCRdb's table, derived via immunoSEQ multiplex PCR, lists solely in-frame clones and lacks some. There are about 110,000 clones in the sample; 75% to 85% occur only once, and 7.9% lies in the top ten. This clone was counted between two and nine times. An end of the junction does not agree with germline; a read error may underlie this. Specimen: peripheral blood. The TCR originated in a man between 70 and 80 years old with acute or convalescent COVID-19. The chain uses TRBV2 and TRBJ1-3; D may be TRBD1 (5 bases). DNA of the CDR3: TGTGCCAGCGGTGACGGGACTTTCTCTGGAAACACCATATATTTT. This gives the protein CASGDGTFSGNTIYF. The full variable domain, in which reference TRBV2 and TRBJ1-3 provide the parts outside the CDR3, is EPEVTQTPSHQVTQMGQEVILRCVPISNHLYFYWYRQILGQKVEFLVSFYNNEISEKSEIFDDQFSVERPDGSNFTLKIRSTKLEDSAMYFCASGDGTFSGNTIYFGEGSWLTVV.